The 23 T cell receptor beta chains given below trace back to one sample, sequenced in a study of siplizumab effects on memory and regulatory T cells. The protocol was immunoSEQ multiplex PCR, while the TCRdb copy is restricted to in-frame clones and leaves out a portion. Among about 82,000 clones, about 91% were seen once, and the ten largest hold 1.5%. The sequencing sample was made of Tregs sorted from blood. The source of these receptors is a human donor in good health.

CDR3 in amino acids: CASSRRPGQGYEQYF. The DNA for the CDR3 is TGTGCCAGCAGCCGACGACCGGGACAGGGGTACGAGCAGTACTTC. This chain joins TRBV27 and TRBJ2-7; 10 bases align to TRBD1. This CDR3 region has 15 residues. The germline gives CDR1 MNHEY, CDR2 SMNVEV (reference sequence). The trim removed 6 bases at V and 4 bases at J, leaving 9 bases unmatched.

The rearrangement joins TRBV5-1 to TRBJ2-7; 8 bases match TRBD1. Germline V gene lookup returns CDR1 SGHRS and CDR2 YFSETQ. V gave up 0 bases and J gave up 3 bases; unmatched junction bases: 17. CDR3 length: 19 residues. CDR3 DNA: TGCGCCAGCAGCTTGGGTTTTCAGGGGGCTAGCAACTTATACTACGAGCAGTACTTC. Protein: CASSLGFQGASNLYYEQYF.

This clone was counted many times. The rearrangement joins TRBV28 to TRBJ2-7, with 8 bases that match TRBD1. This CDR3 region has 14 residues. Germline values: CDR1 MDHEN, CDR2 SYDVKM. V gave up 6 bases and J gave up 2 bases; unmatched junction bases: 6. The CDR3 reads CASSHGQGTYEQYF. The CDR3 DNA sequence: TGTGCCAGCAGCCACGGACAGGGTACCTACGAGCAGTACTTC.

J is TRBJ2-2 and V is TRBV28; weak D call: TRBD2 (5 bases). This CDR3 region has 12 residues. V shed 7 bases and J shed 6 bases, with 9 bases lying between them. Germline V gene data show CDR1 as MDHEN and CDR2 as SYDVKM. The CDR3 bases are TGTGCCAGCAACCCCGGGGCCGGGGAGCTGTTTTTT. Encoded protein: CASNPGAGELFF. Full variable domain (remainder filled in from reference TRBV28 and TRBJ2-2): DVKVTQSSRYLVKRTGEKVFLECVQDMDHENMFWYRQDPGLGLRLIYFSYDVKMKEKGDIPEGYSVSREKKERFSLILESASTNQTSMYLCASNPGAGELFFGEGSRLTVL.

This sequence joins TRBV4-1 and TRBJ2-5, with D possibly matching TRBD2 (7 bases). Trimming pared 3 bases from V and 2 bases from J, leaving 19 bases between. There are 17 residues in the CDR3. CDR1 is MGHRA, CDR2 YSYEKL, per germline. CDR3 DNA: TGCGCCAGCAGCCACCCCGGGGGGCGGGGTCAACAAGAGACCCAGTACTTC. Translating it yields CASSHPGGRGQQETQYF.

The rearrangement joins TRBV28 to TRBJ1-3; no firm D call. Germline V CDR1 and CDR2: MDHEN, SYDVKM. CDR3 length: 14 amino acids. Deletions cut 6 bases from V and 0 bases from J, with 9 bases between. CDR3 DNA sequence: TGTGCCAGCAGGCCCCCGGTCTCTGGAAACACCATATATTTT. Amino acids: CASRPPVSGNTIYF.

The V call is TRBV7-2, the J call TRBJ1-1; D is possibly TRBD1 (5 bases). V was shortened by 1 base and J by 6 bases, with 21 bases between the two germline ends. Germline lookup yields CDR1 SGHTA and CDR2 FQGNSA. This CDR3 contains 17 residues. The CDR3 spells CASSLEAGHLLSAEAFF. CDR3 DNA sequence: TGTGCCAGCAGCTTAGAGGCGGGGCATCTTTTATCGGCTGAAGCTTTCTTT.

This chain connects TRBV12-5 to TRBJ1-5; 7 bases agree with TRBD1. The junction had 16 bases not matched to a gene; V was cut back by 2 bases and J by 0 bases. Germline CDR1 LGHNT, CDR2 FRNRAP. The CDR3 extends over 20 amino acids. Here the CDR3 DNA reads TGTGCTAGTGGTTTGCACATGGACAGGCAGGGCGTTTATAGCAATCAGCCCCAGCATTTT. This sequence encodes CASGLHMDRQGVYSNQPQHF. The full variable domain, in which reference TRBV12-5 and TRBJ1-5 provide the parts outside the CDR3, is DARVTQTPRHKVTEMGQEVTMRCQPILGHNTVFWYRQTMMQGLELLAYFRNRAPLDDSGMPKDRFSAEMPDATLATLKIQPSEPRDSAVYFCASGLHMDRQGVYSNQPQHFGDGTRLSIL.

A note on this clone: Other nucleotide sequences in the sample specify the same CDR3. This chain connects TRBV6-4 to TRBJ1-5; D remains ambiguous. Germline V CDR1 and CDR2: MRHNA, SNTAGT. There are 13 residues in the CDR3. The V and J ends lost 4 bases and 6 bases respectively, with 10 bases between them. In nucleotides, the CDR3 is TGTGCCAGCAGTGCCGGGGTGGGTCAGCCCCAGCATTTT. Translating gives CASSAGVGQPQHF.

The chain has TRBV7-9 and TRBJ1-2; 7 nucleotides line up with TRBD1. The CDR3 runs 14 residues. Looked up from germline, CDR1 is SEHNR and CDR2 is FQNEAQ (reference sequence). The trim removed 1 base at V and 8 bases at J, leaving 7 bases unmatched. The CDR3 region is CASSLGVQGKGYTF. The CDR3 DNA follows: TGTGCCAGCAGCTTAGGCGTACAGGGGAAGGGCTACACCTTC. Complete variable domain (other parts from reference TRBV7-9 and TRBJ1-2): DTGVSQNPRHKITKRGQNVTFRCDPISEHNRLYWYRQTLGQGPEFLTYFQNEAQLEKSRLLSDRFSAERPKGSFSTLEIQRTEQGDSAMYLCASSLGVQGKGYTFGSGTRLTVV.

In this sample, this clone turned up once. The genes are TRBV4-1 and TRBJ2-5; 7 bases align to TRBD1. J lost 2 bases, V lost 0 bases, and 15 bases had no gene match. The CDR3 runs to 19 residues. Germline V gene data show CDR1 as MGHRA and CDR2 as YSYEKL. In nucleotides, the CDR3 is TGCGCCAGCAGCCAAGATCAACCCAACCTCCGGGACAGACAAGAGACCCAGTACTTC. Amino acids: CASSQDQPNLRDRQETQYF.

CDR3 sequence (DNA): TGTGCCAGCAGTTTGCTCGGGACGGGCACTTACGGCTACACCTTC. As protein: CASSLLGTGTYGYTF. The chain is built from TRBV28 and TRBJ1-2; possibly TRBD1 for D (5 bases). CDR1 and CDR2 (germline): MDHEN, SYDVKM. The CDR3 contains 15 residues. V was clipped by 3 bases and J by 8 bases, with 19 bases between them.

The chain carries TRBV7-9 and TRBJ1-1, with a possible D match to TRBD1 (6 bases). Per germline, CDR1 SEHNR and CDR2 FQNEAQ (reference sequence). V was pared by 5 bases and J by 3 bases, with 10 bases between. CDR3 size: 13 residues. DNA for the CDR3: TGTGCCAGCAGCCCTGAGGGGGACACTGAAGCTTTCTTT. It translates to CASSPEGDTEAFF. The variable domain in full, with the rest retrieved from reference TRBV7-9 and TRBJ1-1, is DTGVSQNPRHKITKRGQNVTFRCDPISEHNRLYWYRQTLGQGPEFLTYFQNEAQLEKSRLLSDRFSAERPKGSFSTLEIQRTEQGDSAMYLCASSPEGDTEAFFGQGTRLTVV.

This chain links TRBV2 with TRBJ2-7, with TRBD2 matching 8 bases. CDR1 is SNHLY and CDR2 is FYNNEI in the germline V gene. This CDR3 contains 14 residues. J was trimmed by 2 bases and V by 6 bases; bases with no gene match: 6. The CDR3 coding sequence is TGTGCCAGCAGAGTGACTAGCGTGGCCTACGAGCAGTACTTC. Translated, it gives CASRVTSVAYEQYF. The variable domain in full, completed from reference TRBV2 and TRBJ2-7, reads EPEVTQTPSHQVTQMGQEVILRCVPISNHLYFYWYRQILGQKVEFLVSFYNNEISEKSEIFDDQFSVERPDGSNFTLKIRSTKLEDSAMYFCASRVTSVAYEQYFGPGTRLTVT.

At least ten counts were recorded for this clone. This chain connects TRBV7-9 to TRBJ1-1; unclear D gene. CDR3 length: 14 residues. Trimming shortened V by 5 bases and J by 1 base, and 11 bases separated the two germline ends. Germline lookup yields CDR1 SEHNR and CDR2 FQNEAQ (reference sequence). CDR3: CASSAQITNTEAFF. For the CDR3, the DNA is TGTGCCAGCAGCGCACAGATTACGAACACTGAAGCTTTCTTT.

The gene calls are TRBV28 and TRBJ2-5; no definite D call. Germline-derived CDR1 and CDR2 are MDHEN and SYDVKM. Trimming shortened V by 2 bases and J by 4 bases, and 2 bases separated the two germline ends. The CDR3 length is 11 residues. The CDR3 spells CASSLRETQYF. The CDR3 DNA reads TGTGCCAGCAGTTTACGAGAGACCCAGTACTTC. Complete variable domain (other parts from reference TRBV28 and TRBJ2-5): DVKVTQSSRYLVKRTGEKVFLECVQDMDHENMFWYRQDPGLGLRLIYFSYDVKMKEKGDIPEGYSVSREKKERFSLILESASTNQTSMYLCASSLRETQYFGPGTRLLVL.

The J gene is TRBJ2-2, the V gene TRBV5-1; the D is unclear. Germline loops: CDR1 SGHRS, CDR2 YFSETQ. This CDR3 is built from 14 residues. V was cut by 4 bases and J by 4 bases, with 11 bases left in between. The CDR3: CASSVVGSTGELFF. The CDR3 DNA is TGCGCCAGCAGCGTCGTCGGTAGCACCGGGGAGCTGTTTTTT.

The V call is TRBV9, the J call TRBJ2-3; 9 bases are shared with TRBD2. The length of the CDR3 is 15 residues. With V trimmed by 4 bases and J by 0 bases, 3 bases remained unmatched. Germline CDR1 SGDLS, CDR2 YYNGEE. CDR3 sequence: CASSLSGGSTDTQYF. The CDR3 DNA is TGTGCCAGCAGCTTGAGCGGGGGGAGCACAGATACGCAGTATTTT.

This chain's CDR3 is CATTEIDDRHGYTF. The CDR3 nucleotides read TGCGCCACAACCGAGATAGATGATAGGCATGGCTACACCTTC. J is TRBJ1-2 and V is TRBV10-2; D is uncertain. The CDR3 is 14 amino acids. V dropped 10 bases and J dropped 6 bases, with 21 bases sitting between them. Germline CDR1 is WSHSY and CDR2 is SAAADI.

The genes are TRBV9 and TRBJ2-5; perhaps D is TRBD1 or TRBD2 (6 bases each). Germline V gene lookup returns CDR1 SGDLS and CDR2 YYNGEE. The V end lost 1 base, the J end lost 0 bases, and 10 bases lay between the germline ends. This CDR3 comprises 15 residues. CDR3 bases: TGTGCCAGCAGCGTACTGGGGGGCAACCAAGAGACCCAGTACTTC. Its protein product is CASSVLGGNQETQYF.

The rearrangement joins TRBV18 to TRBJ1-2; no definite D call. The CDR3 runs to 15 residues. Germline CDR1 KGHSH, CDR2 LQKENI. The V gene lost 3 bases and the J gene lost 0 bases, with 11 bases spanning the gap. The CDR3 sequence is CASSPVAVSNYGYTF. CDR3 DNA sequence: TGTGCCAGCTCACCTGTTGCGGTGTCTAACTATGGCTACACCTTC.

This clone has just a few counts. The V gene is TRBV27, the J gene TRBJ1-1; TRBD1 matches 7 bases. The CDR3 consists of 16 residues. Unmatched junction bases numbered 8, after V lost 2 bases and J lost 2 bases. Germline loops: CDR1 MNHEY, CDR2 SMNVEV (reference sequence). The CDR3: CASSLTPQGTNTEAFF. In nucleotides, the CDR3 is TGTGCCAGCAGTTTAACCCCACAGGGGACAAACACTGAAGCTTTCTTT.

The chain has TRBV6-1 and TRBJ2-1; 11 positions match TRBD1. This CDR3 is 15 amino acids long. Germline V gene sequence: CDR1 MNHNS, CDR2 SASEGT. V was pared by 6 bases and J by 9 bases, with 10 bases of the junction left unmatched. CDR3 residues: CASSDGTGGSREQFF. CDR3 DNA: TGTGCCAGCAGCGACGGGACAGGGGGGTCGCGTGAGCAGTTCTTC.